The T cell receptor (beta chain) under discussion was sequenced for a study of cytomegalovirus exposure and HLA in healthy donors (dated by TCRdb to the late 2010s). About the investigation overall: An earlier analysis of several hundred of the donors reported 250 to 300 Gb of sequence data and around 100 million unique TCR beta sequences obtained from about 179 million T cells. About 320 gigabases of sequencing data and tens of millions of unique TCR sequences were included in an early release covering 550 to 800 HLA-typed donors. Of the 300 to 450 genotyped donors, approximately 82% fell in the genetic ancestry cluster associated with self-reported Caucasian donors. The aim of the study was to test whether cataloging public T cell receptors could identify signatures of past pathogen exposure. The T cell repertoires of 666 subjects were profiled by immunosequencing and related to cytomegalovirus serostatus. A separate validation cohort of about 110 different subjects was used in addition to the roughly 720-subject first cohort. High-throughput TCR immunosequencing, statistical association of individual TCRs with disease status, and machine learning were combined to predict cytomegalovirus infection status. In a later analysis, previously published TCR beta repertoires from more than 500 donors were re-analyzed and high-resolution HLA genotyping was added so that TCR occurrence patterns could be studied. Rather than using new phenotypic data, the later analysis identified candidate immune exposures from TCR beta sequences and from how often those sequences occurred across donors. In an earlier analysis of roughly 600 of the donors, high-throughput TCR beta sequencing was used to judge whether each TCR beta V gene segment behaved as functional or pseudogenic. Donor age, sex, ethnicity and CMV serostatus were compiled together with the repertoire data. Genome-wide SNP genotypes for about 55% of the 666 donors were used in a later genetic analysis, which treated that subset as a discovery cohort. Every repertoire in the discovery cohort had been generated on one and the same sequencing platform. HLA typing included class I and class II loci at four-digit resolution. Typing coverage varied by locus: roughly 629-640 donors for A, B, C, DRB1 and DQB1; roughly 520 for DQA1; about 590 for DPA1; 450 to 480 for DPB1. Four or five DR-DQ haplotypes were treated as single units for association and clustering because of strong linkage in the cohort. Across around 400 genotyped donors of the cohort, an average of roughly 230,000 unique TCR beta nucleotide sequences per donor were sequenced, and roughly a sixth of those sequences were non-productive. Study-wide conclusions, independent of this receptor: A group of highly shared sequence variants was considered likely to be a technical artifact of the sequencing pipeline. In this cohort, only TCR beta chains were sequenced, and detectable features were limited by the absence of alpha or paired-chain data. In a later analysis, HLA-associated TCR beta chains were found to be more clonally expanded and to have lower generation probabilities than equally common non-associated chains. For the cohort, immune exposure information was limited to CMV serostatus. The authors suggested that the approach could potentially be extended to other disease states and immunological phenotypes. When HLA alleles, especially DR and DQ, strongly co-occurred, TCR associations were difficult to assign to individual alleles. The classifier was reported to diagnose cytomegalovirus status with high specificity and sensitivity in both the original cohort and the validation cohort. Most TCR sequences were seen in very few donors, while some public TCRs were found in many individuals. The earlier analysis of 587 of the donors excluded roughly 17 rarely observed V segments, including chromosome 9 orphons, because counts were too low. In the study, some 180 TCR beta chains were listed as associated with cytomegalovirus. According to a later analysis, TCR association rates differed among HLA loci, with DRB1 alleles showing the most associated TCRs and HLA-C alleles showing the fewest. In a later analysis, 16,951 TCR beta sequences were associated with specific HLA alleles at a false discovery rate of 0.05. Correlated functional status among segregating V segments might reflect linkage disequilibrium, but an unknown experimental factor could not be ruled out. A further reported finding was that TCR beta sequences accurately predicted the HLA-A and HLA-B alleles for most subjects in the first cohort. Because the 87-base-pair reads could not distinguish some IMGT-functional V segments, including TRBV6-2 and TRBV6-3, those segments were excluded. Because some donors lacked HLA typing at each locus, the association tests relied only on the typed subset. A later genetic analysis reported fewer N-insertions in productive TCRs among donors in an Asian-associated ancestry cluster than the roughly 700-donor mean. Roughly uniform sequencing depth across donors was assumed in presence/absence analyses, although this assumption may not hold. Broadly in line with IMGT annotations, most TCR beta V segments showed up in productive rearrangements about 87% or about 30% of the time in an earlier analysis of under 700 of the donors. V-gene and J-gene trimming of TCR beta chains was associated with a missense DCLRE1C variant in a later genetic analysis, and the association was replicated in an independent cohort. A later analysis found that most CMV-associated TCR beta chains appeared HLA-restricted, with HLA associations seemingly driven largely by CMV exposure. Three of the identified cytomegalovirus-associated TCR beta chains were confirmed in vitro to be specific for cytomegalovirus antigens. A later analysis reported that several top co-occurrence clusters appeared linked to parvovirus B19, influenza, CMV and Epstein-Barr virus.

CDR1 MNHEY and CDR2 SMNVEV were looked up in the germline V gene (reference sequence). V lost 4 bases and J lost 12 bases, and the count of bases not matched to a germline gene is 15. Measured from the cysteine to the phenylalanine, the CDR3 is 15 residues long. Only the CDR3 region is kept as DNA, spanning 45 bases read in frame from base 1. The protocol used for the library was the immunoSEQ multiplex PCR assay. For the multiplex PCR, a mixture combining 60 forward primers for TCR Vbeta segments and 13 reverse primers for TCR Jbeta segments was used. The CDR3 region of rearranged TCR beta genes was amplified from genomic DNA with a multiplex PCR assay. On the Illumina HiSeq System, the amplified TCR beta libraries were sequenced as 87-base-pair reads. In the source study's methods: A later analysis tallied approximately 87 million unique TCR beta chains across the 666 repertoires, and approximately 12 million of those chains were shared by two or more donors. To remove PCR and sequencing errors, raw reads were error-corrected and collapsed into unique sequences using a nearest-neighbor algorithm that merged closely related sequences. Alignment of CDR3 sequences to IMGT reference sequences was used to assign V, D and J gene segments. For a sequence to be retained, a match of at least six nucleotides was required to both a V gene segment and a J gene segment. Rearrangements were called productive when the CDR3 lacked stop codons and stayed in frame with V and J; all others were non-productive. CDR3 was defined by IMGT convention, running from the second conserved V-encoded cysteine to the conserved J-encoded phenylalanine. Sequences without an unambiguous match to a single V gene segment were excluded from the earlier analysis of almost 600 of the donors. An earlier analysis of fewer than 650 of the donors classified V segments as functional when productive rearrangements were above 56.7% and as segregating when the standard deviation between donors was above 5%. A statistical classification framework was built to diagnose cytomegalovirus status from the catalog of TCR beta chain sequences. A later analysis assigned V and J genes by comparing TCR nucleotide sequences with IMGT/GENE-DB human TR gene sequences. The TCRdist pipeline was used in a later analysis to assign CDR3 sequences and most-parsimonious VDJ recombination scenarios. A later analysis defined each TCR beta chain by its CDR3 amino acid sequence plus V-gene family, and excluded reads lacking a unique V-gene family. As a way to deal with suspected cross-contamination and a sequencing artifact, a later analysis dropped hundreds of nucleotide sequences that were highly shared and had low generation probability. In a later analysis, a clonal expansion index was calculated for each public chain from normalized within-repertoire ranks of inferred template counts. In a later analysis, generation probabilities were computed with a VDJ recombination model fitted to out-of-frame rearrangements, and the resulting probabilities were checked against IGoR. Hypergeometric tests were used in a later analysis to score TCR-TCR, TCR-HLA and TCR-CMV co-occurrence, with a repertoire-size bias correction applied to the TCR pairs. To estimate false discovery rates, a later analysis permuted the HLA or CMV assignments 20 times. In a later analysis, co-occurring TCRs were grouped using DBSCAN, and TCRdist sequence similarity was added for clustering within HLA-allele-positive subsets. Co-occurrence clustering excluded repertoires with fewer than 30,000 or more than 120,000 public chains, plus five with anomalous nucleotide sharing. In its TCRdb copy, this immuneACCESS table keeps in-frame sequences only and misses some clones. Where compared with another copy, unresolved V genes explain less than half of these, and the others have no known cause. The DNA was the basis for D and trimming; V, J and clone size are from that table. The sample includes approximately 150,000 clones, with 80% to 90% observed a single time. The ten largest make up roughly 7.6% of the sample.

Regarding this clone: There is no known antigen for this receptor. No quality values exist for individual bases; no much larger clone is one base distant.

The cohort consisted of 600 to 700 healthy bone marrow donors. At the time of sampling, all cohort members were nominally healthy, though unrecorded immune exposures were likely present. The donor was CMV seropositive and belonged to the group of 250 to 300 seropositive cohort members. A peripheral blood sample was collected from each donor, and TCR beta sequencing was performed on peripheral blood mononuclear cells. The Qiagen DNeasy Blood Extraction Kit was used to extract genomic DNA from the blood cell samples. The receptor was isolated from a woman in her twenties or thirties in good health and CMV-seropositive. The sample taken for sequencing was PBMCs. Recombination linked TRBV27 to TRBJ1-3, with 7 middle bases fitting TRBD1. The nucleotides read TGTGCCAGCAGTTCCTCCACAGGGGTTGGTAGGGACATATATTTT. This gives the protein CASSSSTGVGRDIYF.